Listed below are T cell receptor beta chains from one sample, sequenced in a study of blood T cell repertoires in COVID-19. Some clones are missing from TCRdb's copy, which holds only in-frame ones; the method was immunoSEQ multiplex PCR. The table records around 220,000 clones, 85% to 95% of them present only once. Material: PBMCs or T cells enriched from blood (not recorded which). These receptors were obtained from a woman aged 18-29 years who had recovered from COVID-19. The CDR3 runs from the conserved cysteine through the conserved F or W. A D gene is named only where the DNA matches it firmly. Clone size appears in some rows only: once, few, many, or a class for an expanded clone.

V: TRBV27
size: .
J: TRBJ1-2
D: TRBD1
CDR3: CASSLRTGVYGYTF
DNA: TGTGCCAGCAGTTTAAGGACAGGAGTCTATGGCTACACCTTC

V: TRBV12-3/TRBV12-4
size: once
J: TRBJ1-2
D: .
CDR3: CASSPSSNYGYTF
DNA: TGTGCCAGCAGTCCGTCGTCTAACTATGGCTACACCTTC

V: TRBV5-5
size: .
J: TRBJ2-3
D: TRBD1
CDR3: CASSLGTGVVTDTQYF
DNA: TGTGCCAGCAGCTTGGGGACAGGGGTCGTCACAGATACGCAGTATTTT

V: TRBV5-4
size: .
J: TRBJ2-7
D: .
CDR3: CASSLTSYESEQYF
DNA: TGTGCCAGCAGCTTGACTAGCTATGAATCCGAGCAGTACTTC

V: TRBV6-4
size: once
J: TRBJ2-1
D: .
CDR3: CASRRGNEQFF
DNA: TGTGCCAGCAGACGGGGGAATGAGCAGTTCTTC

V: TRBV18
size: .
J: TRBJ1-4
D: .
CDR3: CASSPRRGMGNEKLFF
DNA: TGTGCCAGCTCACCACGAAGGGGCATGGGTAATGAAAAACTGTTTTTT

V: TRBV3-1/TRBV3-2
size: .
J: TRBJ1-1
D: TRBD1
CDR3: CASSRIPGTGNTEAFF
DNA: TGTGCCAGCAGCAGGATTCCCGGGACAGGAAACACTGAAGCTTTCTTT

V: TRBV25-1
size: .
J: TRBJ1-6
D: TRBD1
CDR3: CASSDDRGLNSPLHF
DNA: TGTGCCAGCAGTGACGACAGGGGGCTCAATTCACCCCTCCACTTT

V: TRBV4-2
size: .
J: TRBJ2-1
D: TRBD2
CDR3: CASSQADSGVAEQFF
DNA: TGTGCCAGCAGCCAAGCCGATAGCGGGGTTGCTGAGCAGTTCTTC

V: TRBV7-9
size: .
J: TRBJ1-1
D: .
CDR3: CASSLDWGGTEAFF
DNA: TGTGCCAGCAGCTTAGATTGGGGGGGCACTGAAGCTTTCTTT

V: TRBV19
size: .
J: TRBJ2-6
D: .
CDR3: CASSTPGTTGANVLTF
DNA: TGTGCCAGTAGTACCCCCGGGACAACTGGGGCCAACGTCCTGACTTTC

V: TRBV5-6
size: .
J: TRBJ1-1
D: .
CDR3: CASRQASTEAFF
DNA: TGTGCCAGCCGGCAGGCTTCCACTGAAGCTTTCTTT

V: TRBV7-9
size: .
J: TRBJ2-5
D: TRBD1
CDR3: CASSPQQGAETQYF
DNA: TGTGCCAGCAGCCCGCAACAGGGGGCTGAGACCCAGTACTTC

V: TRBV28
size: .
J: TRBJ1-1
D: .
CDR3: CASSFGDSEAFF
DNA: TGTGCCAGCAGTTTCGGGGATTCTGAAGCTTTCTTT

V: TRBV9
size: .
J: TRBJ1-1
D: .
CDR3: CASSARQVNTEAFF
DNA: TGTGCCAGCAGCGCCCGACAGGTGAACACTGAAGCTTTCTTT

V: TRBV25-1
size: .
J: TRBJ1-1
D: .
CDR3: CASSVGANTEAFF
DNA: TGTGCCAGCAGTGTGGGGGCGAACACTGAAGCTTTCTTT

V: TRBV9
size: .
J: TRBJ2-2
D: .
CDR3: CASSPYTGELFF
DNA: TGTGCCAGCAGCCCCTACACCGGGGAGCTGTTTTTT

V: TRBV7-2
size: .
J: TRBJ1-1
D: TRBD1
CDR3: CASSLDRVNTEAFF
DNA: TGTGCCAGCAGCTTGGACAGGGTGAACACTGAAGCTTTCTTT

V: TRBV13
size: once
J: TRBJ1-3
D: TRBD1
CDR3: CASSPITGTGTSGNTIYF
DNA: TGTGCCAGCAGCCCAATAACCGGGACAGGCACGTCTGGAAACACCATATATTTT

V: TRBV29-1
size: .
J: TRBJ2-4
D: .
CDR3: CSVSMAGVAKNIQYF
DNA: TGCAGCGTTAGTATGGCGGGTGTAGCCAAAAACATTCAGTACTTC

V: TRBV5-1
size: .
J: TRBJ2-2
D: .
CDR3: CASSLEYPGTQYTGELFF
DNA: TGCGCCAGCAGCTTGGAGTACCCAGGGACACAGTACACCGGGGAGCTGTTTTTT

V: TRBV18
size: .
J: TRBJ2-7
D: .
CDR3: CASSTREGEQYF
DNA: TGTGCCAGCTCAACGCGCGAGGGCGAGCAGTACTTC

V: TRBV2
size: .
J: TRBJ1-1
D: .
CDR3: CASMLGLNTEAFF
DNA: TGTGCCAGCATGCTGGGCTTGAACACTGAAGCTTTCTTT

V: TRBV7-8
size: .
J: TRBJ1-2
D: .
CDR3: CASSPDRNYGYTF
DNA: TGTGCCAGCAGCCCGGACAGAAACTATGGCTACACCTTC

V: TRBV28
size: few
J: TRBJ2-3
D: .
CDR3: CASRTPRAGNTDTQYF
DNA: TGTGCCAGCAGAACCCCCCGGGCAGGGAACACAGATACGCAGTATTTT

V: TRBV19
size: .
J: TRBJ1-6
D: .
CDR3: CASNLGVSGSPLHF
DNA: TGTGCCAGTAATTTAGGCGTTTCGGGTTCACCCCTCCACTTT

V: TRBV19
size: .
J: TRBJ1-2
D: .
CDR3: CASRREYGYTF
DNA: TGTGCCAGTAGACGGGAATATGGCTACACCTTC

V: TRBV7-9
size: .
J: TRBJ2-3
D: TRBD2
CDR3: CASSYGGEGDTQYF
DNA: TGTGCCAGCAGCTACGGCGGGGAGGGGGATACGCAGTATTTT

V: TRBV2
size: .
J: TRBJ2-3
D: .
CDR3: CASSLGDTQYF
DNA: TGTGCCAGCAGCCTCGGGGATACGCAGTATTTT

V: TRBV19
size: once
J: TRBJ2-1
D: TRBD1
CDR3: CASSIGGQGSYNEQFF
DNA: TGTGCCAGTAGTATAGGGGGACAGGGCTCCTACAATGAGCAGTTCTTC

V: TRBV5-4
size: once
J: TRBJ1-1
D: TRBD1
CDR3: CASSVGTVNTEAFF
DNA: TGTGCCAGCAGCGTCGGGACAGTGAACACTGAAGCTTTCTTT